This T cell receptor beta chain was recovered during a study of human thymus T cells. Infants, healthy and Finnish, who were having corrective surgery for congenital heart defects served as donors. Genomic DNA was extracted from every available blood leukocyte. Trimming cost V 2 bases and J 0 bases, with 8 bases left between them. The CDR3 spans 16 residues. Germline assignment: CDR1 MNHEY and CDR2 SVGAGI. Assay: immunoSEQ multiplex PCR; the TCRdb copy retains only in-frame clones and omits some. The data hold about 60,000 clones, with approximately 95% observed a single time. The sequenced sample consisted of blood. The sequence was collected from a boy under two years old with a congenital heart defect but otherwise immunologically healthy. V and J are TRBV6-5 and TRBJ2-6; D unclear. The CDR3 protein is CASSYLDLSGANVLTF. In DNA form, the CDR3 reads TGTGCCAGCAGTTACCTAGACCTCTCTGGGGCCAACGTCCTGACTTTC.